Here is one TCR beta chain with its context. The CDR3 sequence is 14 residues long. Per the germline V gene, CDR1 is LGHNT and CDR2 is FRNRAP. Trimming took off 0 bases at V and 7 bases at J, with 12 bases between the two ends. Stated treatment: oral pan-JAK inhibitor, 5-10 mg twice daily. The sample originates from a study of CD8+ T cells in alopecia areata. TCR sequencing used cDNA made by reverse transcription of extracted RNA. TCRdb's copy holds only in-frame clones and misses some; the assay was immunoSEQ multiplex PCR. The sample consists of around 86,000 clones, 70% to 80% of them appearing once.

The rearrangement links TRBV12-5 to TRBJ2-5, with D tentatively TRBD1 (5 bases). Sequenced here: CD8+ T cells sorted from blood, sampled at week 44, from a patient treated with tofacitinib. This sequence originates from a human donor with alopecia areata. CDR3 DNA: TGTGCTAGTGGTTTGGTACATGACAGATCGACCCAGTACTTC. As protein: CASGLVHDRSTQYF. The variable domain in full, completed from reference TRBV12-5 and TRBJ2-5, reads DARVTQTPRHKVTEMGQEVTMRCQPILGHNTVFWYRQTMMQGLELLAYFRNRAPLDDSGMPKDRFSAEMPDATLATLKIQPSEPRDSAVYFCASGLVHDRSTQYFGPGTRLLVL.